The 10 T cell receptor beta chains given below trace back to one sample, sequenced in a study of OX40 agonist ivuxolimab in advanced cancers. The data were produced by immunoSEQ multiplex PCR, yet TCRdb's version contains in-frame clones alone and is incomplete. Counted here are some 31,000 clones, roughly 92% occurring once; the ten biggest clones make up roughly a tenth. Specimen: CD4+ or CD8+ T cells sorted from blood, collected in a trial of the OX40 agonist ivuxolimab. Source of these receptors: an adult with an advanced solid tumor such as melanoma, head and neck, liver or kidney cancer.

This rearrangement joins TRBV19 to TRBJ1-5, with D uncertain. The germline gives CDR1 LNHDA, CDR2 SQIVND (reference sequence). Trimming cost V 8 bases and J 1 base, with 18 bases left between them. This CDR3 region has 16 residues. DNA for the CDR3: TGTGCCAGTCTTCAGTATCGGGGTCGAAGCAATCAGCCCCAGCATTTT. As protein: CASLQYRGRSNQPQHF.

The CDR3 DNA reads TGCAGCGTTGAAAATGACGGGGGGGCAACTAATGAAAAACTGTTTTTT. It specifies CSVENDGGATNEKLFF. This chain connects TRBV29-1 to TRBJ1-4; the D gene is possibly TRBD1 (5 bases). Trimming stripped 2 bases from V and 0 bases from J, with 13 bases between. Per the germline V gene, CDR1 is SQVTM and CDR2 is ANQGSEA. This CDR3 is built from 16 residues.

This clone was seen only a few times. The rearrangement links TRBV30 to TRBJ1-1; TRBD1 is a possible D gene (5 bases). This CDR3 has 14 residues. Looked up from germline, CDR1 is GTSNPN and CDR2 is SVGIG (reference sequence). Between the trimmed V and J ends, which lost 2 bases and 7 bases, there was a span of 17 bases. The CDR3 region is CAWSYGGGADEAFF. Written as DNA, the CDR3 is TGTGCCTGGAGTTACGGCGGGGGAGCGGATGAAGCTTTCTTT.

V and J are TRBV6-1 and TRBJ1-6; possibly TRBD1 for D (6 bases). The germline V gene has CDR1 MNHNS and CDR2 SASEGT. Trimming shortened V by 4 bases and J by 9 bases, and 13 bases separated the two germline ends. The CDR3 covers 14 residues. The CDR3: CASSAGDFFSPLHF. The CDR3 DNA sequence: TGTGCCAGCAGTGCAGGGGACTTTTTTTCACCCCTCCACTTT.

The J gene is TRBJ1-1, the V gene TRBV30; the D is unclear. This CDR3 is 14 amino acids long. Per the germline V gene, CDR1 is GTSNPN and CDR2 is SVGIG (reference sequence). Trimming stripped 2 bases from V and 11 bases from J, with 21 bases between. The CDR3 nucleotides are TGTGCCTGGAGTCTTGGGTTCGGGTCTGCCCACGCTTTCTTT. Protein product: CAWSLGFGSAHAFF. Filled out from reference TRBV30 and TRBJ1-1, the complete variable domain reads SQTIHQWPATLVQPVGSPLSLECTVEGTSNPNLYWYRQAAGRGLQLLFYSVGIGQISSEVPQNLSASRPQDRQFILSSKKLLLSDSGFYLCAWSLGFGSAHAFFGQGTRLTVV.

Judged by abundance, this clone is medium-sized. The chain uses TRBV6-1 and TRBJ2-2; D remains unclear. CDR3 length: 12 residues. Trimming shortened V by 4 bases and J by 6 bases, and 6 bases separated the two germline ends. CDR1 is MNHNS and CDR2 is SASEGT in the germline V gene. This chain's CDR3 is CASSAESGELFF. The CDR3 nucleotides are TGTGCCAGCAGTGCGGAGTCCGGGGAGCTGTTTTTT.

This clone was counted once. V and J are TRBV5-5 and TRBJ2-1, with D perhaps TRBD2 (5 bases). The V gene's germline CDR1 is SGHKS and CDR2 YYEKEE (reference sequence). Trimming left V 2 bases short and J 1 base short, with 7 bases between. The CDR3 runs 14 residues. The DNA for the CDR3 is TGTGCCAGCAGCTTAGGAGGATCCTACAATGAGCAGTTCTTC. Protein sequence: CASSLGGSYNEQFF.

The gene calls are TRBV19 and TRBJ2-2; D is ambiguous. The CDR3 length is 14 residues. CDR1 is LNHDA, CDR2 SQIVND, per germline (reference sequence). V lost 0 bases and J lost 5, with 7 bases in between. The CDR3 DNA is TGTGCCAGTAGTATAGACCAGGAGACCGGGGAGCTGTTTTTT. Translation: CASSIDQETGELFF.

The chain has TRBV5-6 and TRBJ2-1; the match to TRBD2 covers 13 bases. The V segment lost 2 bases and the J segment 9 bases; nucleotides outside the gene matches: 11. There are 17 residues in the CDR3. The germline V gene encodes CDR1 SGHDT and CDR2 YYEEEE. The CDR3 loop is CASSFGPGTSGKVEQFF. CDR3 nucleotides: TGTGCCAGCAGCTTTGGCCCCGGGACTAGCGGGAAGGTTGAGCAGTTCTTC.

The V call is TRBV5-6, the J call TRBJ1-1, with 10 bases matching TRBD1. The CDR3 contains 14 residues. Trimming removed 3 bases from V and 4 bases from J; junction bases left unmatched: 3. The germline gives CDR1 SGHDT, CDR2 YYEEEE. The CDR3 loop is CASSWDRGGTEAFF. CDR3 nucleotides: TGTGCCAGCAGCTGGGACAGGGGAGGCACTGAAGCTTTCTTT.